One sample yielded the 17 T cell receptor beta chains listed below, sequenced in a study of beta chain features in type 1 diabetes. Sequenced material consisted of expressed TCRB transcripts (all of the isolated RNA was reverse transcribed). Sequenced by immunoSEQ multiplex PCR; TCRdb stores in-frame clones only, minus some. Of over 25,000 clones in the sample, roughly half were seen once. Study results and limitations: Across all four CD4+ subsets, people with type 1 diabetes showed modestly shorter TCRB CDR3s.

For these TCRs, the target antigens are not known. The material sequenced was stem cell memory CD4+ T cells from blood. The receptor set was obtained from a man aged 30-40 years with type 1 diabetes.

V usage is TRBV30 and J usage is TRBJ1-2, with D perhaps matching TRBD1 (6 bases). There are 14 residues in the CDR3. Germline V gives CDR1 GTSNPN, CDR2 SVGIG (reference sequence). The ends were cut back, 2 bases at V and 2 bases at J, with 12 bases in the middle. The CDR3 region is CAWSPRTENYGYTF. CDR3 DNA: TGTGCCTGGAGTCCTCGGACAGAGAACTATGGCTACACCTTC.

This clone has only a few counts. The chain couples TRBV18 to TRBJ1-1; maybe TRBD1 (5 bases). Germline V gene sequence: CDR1 KGHSH, CDR2 LQKENI. The CDR3 runs to 15 residues. V lost 3 bases and J 5 bases, leaving 16 bases between the germline ends. For the CDR3, the DNA is TGTGCCAGCTCACCCTTGTGGGGCGGCGAGACTGAAGCTTTCTTT. Protein product: CASSPLWGGETEAFF.

The V call is TRBV7-9, the J call TRBJ2-5; possible D gene TRBD2, 5 bases. The V end was cut by 5 bases, the J end by 5 bases, with 15 bases between. This CDR3 has 14 amino acids. CDR1 is SEHNR and CDR2 is FQNEAQ in the germline V gene (reference sequence). The CDR3 DNA reads as TGTGCCAGCAGCCCACCTAGCATTTCGGAGACCCAGTACTTC. Translating gives CASSPPSISETQYF.

The chain has TRBV4-2 and TRBJ2-5, with 11 bases aligning to TRBD2. Trimming took 0 bases from V and 2 from J; bases not matched to a gene: 5. This CDR3 is built from 17 residues. CDR1 and CDR2 (germline): LGHNA, YNFKEQ. This chain's CDR3 is CASSQDLAGGKQETQYF. The DNA for the CDR3 is TGTGCCAGCAGCCAAGATTTAGCGGGGGGGAAACAAGAGACCCAGTACTTC.

This clone was observed a few times. J is TRBJ2-1 and V is TRBV11-3; 8 bases line up with TRBD2. V shed 7 bases, J shed 5 bases, and the junction held 13 bases outside the gene matches. Germline V gene data show CDR1 as SGHNT and CDR2 as YENEEA. The CDR3 runs to 16 residues. CDR3 in DNA: TGTGCCAGCACCGAGTTTGGCGGGGGGACTAACAATGAGCAGTTCTTC. Translated: CASTEFGGGTNNEQFF.

This clone was recorded a few times. The gene calls are TRBV30 and TRBJ2-1, with 8 bases aligning to TRBD2. Germline lookup yields CDR1 GTSNPN and CDR2 SVGIG (reference sequence). The CDR3 runs to 16 residues. The J segment lost 6 bases and the V segment lost 3 bases, leaving 13 bases of the junction unmatched. In DNA, the CDR3 is TGTGCCTGGAGCCCCCTCAGTGGAGCGGGAGCCAATGAGCAGTTCTTC. Protein sequence: CAWSPLSGAGANEQFF.

CDR3 amino acids: CASSRSGSPYNEQFF. The CDR3, as DNA: TGTGCCAGCAGCCGGAGCGGGAGTCCCTACAATGAGCAGTTCTTC. V and J are TRBV2 and TRBJ2-1, with TRBD2 matching over 8 bases. The germline V gene has CDR1 SNHLY and CDR2 FYNNEI. With 6 bases clipped from V and 2 bases from J, the junction kept 6 bases outside the gene matches. The CDR3 has 15 amino acids. Based on the CDR3 plus reference TRBV2 and TRBJ2-1, the full variable domain is EPEVTQTPSHQVTQMGQEVILRCVPISNHLYFYWYRQILGQKVEFLVSFYNNEISEKSEIFDDQFSVERPDGSNFTLKIRSTKLEDSAMYFCASSRSGSPYNEQFFGPGTRLTVL.

The J gene is TRBJ2-2, the V gene TRBV6-9, with 13 bases that match TRBD2. The CDR3 is made up of 17 amino acids. Germline V lookup: CDR1 MNHGY, CDR2 SVAAGI. V shed 2 bases and J 0 bases; nucleotides not matched to a gene: 0. DNA of the CDR3: TGTGCCAGCAGTTATGGGACTAGCGGGACGAACACCGGGGAGCTGTTTTTT. It yields the protein CASSYGTSGTNTGELFF.

The DNA for the CDR3 is TGCGCCAGCAGCTTGCTTCCGTCGGAGACCCAGTACTTC. Protein product: CASSLLPSETQYF. This rearrangement joins TRBV5-1 to TRBJ2-5; no clear D gene. V was shortened by 1 base and J by 5 bases, with 9 bases between the two germline ends. The CDR3 is 13 residues long. Germline-derived CDR1 and CDR2 are SGHRS and YFSETQ.

This clone was recorded a few times. The chain joins TRBV5-4 to TRBJ2-5, with 8 bases that match TRBD2. The CDR3 is made up of 15 amino acids. The germline gives CDR1 SGHNT, CDR2 YYREEE (reference sequence). Trimming removed 1 base from V and 2 bases from J; junction bases left unmatched: 4. The CDR3 sequence: CASSLRTGGQETQYF. The CDR3 DNA reads TGTGCCAGCAGCTTGAGGACGGGGGGGCAAGAGACCCAGTACTTC.

The V call is TRBV2, the J call TRBJ1-1, with 8 positions matching TRBD1. The germline gives CDR1 SNHLY, CDR2 FYNNEI. V lost 9 bases to trimming and J lost 1 base; unmatched junction nucleotides: 4. This CDR3 region has 13 residues. The chain's CDR3 is CASRQGRNTEAFF. The DNA for the CDR3 is TGTGCCAGTAGACAGGGGAGGAACACTGAAGCTTTCTTT.

V gene TRBV6-5 combines with J gene TRBJ1-4; D might be TRBD1 (6 bases). Trimming cost V 5 bases and J 8 bases, with 15 bases left between them. This CDR3 has 14 amino acids. CDR1 is MNHEY, CDR2 SVGAGI, per germline. The CDR3 region is CASSPRGAAEKLFF. DNA of the CDR3: TGTGCCAGCAGTCCCCGGGGGGCGGCCGAAAAACTGTTTTTT.

This sequence joins TRBV7-2 and TRBJ1-1, with D possibly matching TRBD1 (6 bases). V was pared by 2 bases and J by 6 bases, with 16 bases between. CDR3 size: 15 residues. The germline CDR1 and CDR2 sequences are SGHTA and FQGNSA. The CDR3 sequence is CASSLTGSRGSEAFF. CDR3 nucleotide sequence: TGTGCCAGCAGCTTAACAGGGTCAAGAGGGTCTGAAGCTTTCTTT.

This clone was seen a handful of times. The V and J genes are TRBV6-1 and TRBJ2-3; tentatively, D is TRBD2 (6 bases). Trimming took off 6 bases at V and 1 base at J, with 11 bases between the two ends. The CDR3 consists of 14 residues. Germline lookup yields CDR1 MNHNS and CDR2 SASEGT. The CDR3 loop is CASSGPGGTDTQYF. DNA of the CDR3: TGTGCCAGCAGCGGTCCGGGAGGCACAGATACGCAGTATTTT.

V is TRBV5-1 and J is TRBJ2-2, with D possibly being TRBD2 (5 bases). The germline gives CDR1 SGHRS, CDR2 YFSETQ. CDR3 size: 15 residues. Trimming left V 3 bases short and J 1 base short, with 10 bases between. The CDR3: CASSSRLQNTGELFF. The DNA for the CDR3 is TGCGCCAGCAGCTCGAGACTACAGAACACCGGGGAGCTGTTTTTT.

V and J are TRBV6-1 and TRBJ1-3; maybe TRBD1 (6 bases). This CDR3 region has 12 residues. CDR1 and CDR2 (germline): MNHNS, SASEGT. Deletions cut 10 bases from V and 4 bases from J, with 11 bases between. The CDR3 region is CATGTTGNTIYF. The CDR3 nucleotides read TGTGCCACCGGGACAACCGGAAACACCATATATTTT.

This clone occurred a few times. The chain employs TRBV29-1 and TRBJ1-1; a weak D match, TRBD1 (6 bases). This CDR3 is built from 11 residues. Germline assignment: CDR1 SQVTM and CDR2 ANQGSEA. V was clipped by 6 bases and J by 1 base, with 6 bases between them. DNA for the CDR3: TGCAGCGTGGGACAGAACACTGAAGCTTTCTTT. Protein product: CSVGQNTEAFF.